A single sample gave rise to the 23 T cell receptor beta chains below, sequenced in a study of human CD4 T cells and Enterobacteriaceae. Assay: immunoSEQ multiplex PCR; the TCRdb copy retains only in-frame clones and omits some. The data show about 29,000 clones, approximately 80% seen once. Memory CD4+ T cells were sorted as all CD4+ cells except CD45RA+CCR7+CD95- naive cells, over 95% pure. The sequencing input was memory CD4+ T cells from blood. The receptors come from a human donor in good health.

The V and J genes are TRBV6-5 and TRBJ2-3, with 9 bases matching TRBD1. V was pared by 2 bases and J by 2 bases, with 5 bases of the junction left unmatched. CDR1 is MNHEY and CDR2 is SVGAGI in the germline V gene. This CDR3 comprises 16 residues. The CDR3 DNA reads TGTGCCAGCAGTTACCGGGGACAGGGCCACACAGATACGCAGTATTTT. Protein sequence: CASSYRGQGHTDTQYF.

This CDR3 is CASSPLRETDTQYF. The CDR3 nucleotides read TGTGCCAGCTCACCACTAAGGGAAACAGATACGCAGTATTTT. V is TRBV18 and J is TRBJ2-3; unclear D gene. With 1 base removed from V and 3 bases from J, the gap between germline ends came to 8 bases. CDR1 and CDR2 from the germline V gene are KGHSH and LQKENI. The CDR3 totals 14 residues. The entire variable domain, with the rest obtained from reference TRBV18 and TRBJ2-3, is as follows: NAGVMQNPRHLVRRRGQEARLRCSPMKGHSHVYWYRQLPEEGLKFMVYLQKENIIDESGMPKERFSAEFPKEGPSILRIQQVVRGDSAAYFCASSPLRETDTQYFGPGTRLTVL.

The genes are TRBV10-3 and TRBJ1-2; D unclear. Trimming pared 3 bases from V and 4 bases from J, leaving 15 bases between. CDR3 length: 15 amino acids. Germline values: CDR1 ENHRY, CDR2 SYGVKD. This chain's CDR3 is CAISDGVLTGYGYTF. The CDR3 bases are TGTGCCATCAGTGACGGGGTTTTGACTGGCTATGGCTACACCTTC.

The V call is TRBV6-1, the J call TRBJ1-6; a weak D match, TRBD1 (6 bases). The CDR3 runs to 14 residues. Germline loops: CDR1 MNHNS, CDR2 SASEGT. V was pared by 1 base and J by 14 bases, with 15 bases between. CDR3 sequence reads: CASSEVVRGQALHF. The CDR3 DNA follows: TGTGCCAGCAGTGAAGTTGTCAGGGGCCAGGCCCTCCACTTT.

V and J are TRBV28 and TRBJ2-1, with no clear D. The V gene lost 7 bases and the J gene lost 3 bases, with 13 bases spanning the gap. Germline CDR1 and CDR2: MDHEN and SYDVKM. The CDR3 has 14 amino acids. CDR3: CASTQRSLYNEQFF. In DNA, the CDR3 is TGTGCCAGCACCCAGCGAAGCCTCTACAATGAGCAGTTCTTC.

In this sample, this clone turned up once. The junction differs from germline at one of its ends, possibly a read error. The rearrangement joins TRBV5-6 to TRBJ1-5, with TRBD1 as a possible D gene (6 bases). The CDR3 totals 15 residues. Germline V gene lookup returns CDR1 SGHDT and CDR2 YYEEEE. DNA of the CDR3: TGTGCCAGCAGCCCCACAAGGGACACCGGTCAGTCCCAGCATTTT. Protein: CASSPTRDTGQSQHF. Variable domain in full (rest from reference TRBV5-6 and TRBJ1-5): DAGVTQSPTHLIKTRGQQVTLRCSPKSGHDTVSWYQQALGQGPQFIFQYYEEEERQRGNFPDRFSGHQFPNYSSELNVNALLLGDSALYLCASSPTRDTGQSQHFGDGTRLSIL.

J is TRBJ1-1 and V is TRBV19; D uncertain. The CDR3 has 11 residues. Trimming left V 4 bases short and J 10 bases short, with 10 bases between. Germline values: CDR1 LNHDA, CDR2 SQIVND (reference sequence). For the CDR3, the DNA is TGTGCCAGTAGTAACATTTTGCGAGCTTTCTTT. Its translation: CASSNILRAFF.

This clone showed up just once. The V and J genes are TRBV7-2 and TRBJ2-2; no reliable D call. From germline, CDR1 is SGHTA and CDR2 FQGNSA. The CDR3 covers 16 residues. Trimming took off 2 bases at V and 8 bases at J, with 18 bases between the two ends. For the CDR3, the DNA is TGTGCCAGCAGCTTATACCGGCGAATCGATACTGGGGAGCTGTTTTTT. It codes for CASSLYRRIDTGELFF.

The chain links TRBV27 to TRBJ2-2; 11 nucleotides match TRBD2. Germline V gene sequence: CDR1 MNHEY, CDR2 SMNVEV (reference sequence). CDR3 length: 16 amino acids. The V and J ends lost 2 bases and 7 bases, in that order; junction bases with no gene match: 6. The CDR3, as DNA: TGTGCCAGCAGTTTACTAGCGGGAGGAGGGGTCGGGGAGCTGTTTTTT. The encoded protein is CASSLLAGGGVGELFF.

V and J are TRBV27 and TRBJ2-5; 7 bases are a match to TRBD2. The assigned J gene may be wrong: the sequence end matches TRBJ2-7 better. Germline V gene data show CDR1 as MNHEY and CDR2 as SMNVEV (reference sequence). The CDR3 totals 16 residues. CDR3 region: CASSLSIFTSAGEQYF. The CDR3 nucleotides are TGTGCCAGCAGTTTATCTATCTTTACTAGCGCAGGCGAGCAGTACTTC.

Only a few counts were recorded for this clone. The chain has TRBV7-9 and TRBJ2-2, with TRBD1 as a possible D gene (5 bases). This CDR3 region has 16 residues. Trimming removed 4 bases from V and 0 bases from J, with 12 bases in between. CDR1 is SEHNR and CDR2 is FQNEAQ in the germline V gene (reference sequence). The CDR3 nucleotides read TGTGCCAGCAGCTATAGAGACAGCTCGAACACCGGGGAGCTGTTTTTT. This codes for CASSYRDSSNTGELFF.

This chain's CDR3 is CASSAVGSTGYEQYF. The CDR3 bases are TGTGCCAGCAGTGCAGTGGGGTCCACTGGGTACGAGCAGTACTTC. The chain links TRBV25-1 to TRBJ2-7; D remains ambiguous. CDR1 MGHDK and CDR2 SYGVNS come from the germline V gene. The V gene lost 4 bases and the J gene lost 4 bases, with 17 bases spanning the gap. This CDR3 region has 15 residues.

This sequence joins TRBV7-9 and TRBJ2-3; 8 bases agree with TRBD1. The CDR3 sequence is 14 residues long. With 5 bases clipped from V and 3 bases from J, the junction kept 4 bases outside the gene matches. Germline CDR1 reads SEHNR; CDR2 reads FQNEAQ (reference sequence). The CDR3 here is CASSRQGWTDTQYF. The CDR3 DNA is TGTGCCAGCAGCAGACAGGGGTGGACAGATACGCAGTATTTT. Full variable domain (missing parts from reference TRBV7-9 and TRBJ2-3): DTGVSQNPRHKITKRGQNVTFRCDPISEHNRLYWYRQTLGQGPEFLTYFQNEAQLEKSRLLSDRFSAERPKGSFSTLEIQRTEQGDSAMYLCASSRQGWTDTQYFGPGTRLTVL.

The chain couples TRBV30 to TRBJ2-2; D is perhaps TRBD1 (5 bases). Deletions cut 1 base from V and 1 base from J, with 7 bases between. Germline CDR1 GTSNPN, CDR2 SVGIG (reference sequence). This CDR3 is built from 14 residues. CDR3 DNA sequence: TGTGCCTGGAGTGGGGGCCTGAACACCGGGGAGCTGTTTTTT. Its translation is CAWSGGLNTGELFF.

This chain links TRBV7-3 with TRBJ2-7; D perhaps matches TRBD1 (7 bases). The CDR3 consists of 14 residues. Germline-derived CDR1 and CDR2 are SGHTA and FQGTGA. Deletions cut 5 bases from V and 3 bases from J, with 14 bases between. Here the CDR3 reads CASSPGDRRYEQYF. The DNA for the CDR3 is TGTGCCAGCAGCCCGGGGGACAGACGCTACGAGCAGTACTTC.

In this sample, this clone turned up once. This chain uses TRBV7-9 with TRBJ1-5; D is unclear. Germline assignment: CDR1 SEHNR and CDR2 FQNEAQ (reference sequence). This CDR3 has 14 amino acids. CDR3 coding DNA: TGTGGAGTGGAGGAGGTTTCTAGCAATCAGCCCCAGCATTTT. As protein: CGVEEVSSNQPQHF. The variable domain in full, completed from reference TRBV7-9 and TRBJ1-5, reads DTGVSQNPRHKITKRGQNVTFRCDPISEHNRLYWYRQTLGQGPEFLTYFQNEAQLEKSRLLSDRFSAERPKGSFSTLEIQRTEQGDSAMYLCGVEEVSSNQPQHFGDGTRLSIL.

This chain joins TRBV12-5 and TRBJ1-4; no clear D gene. This CDR3 has 16 residues. The V and J ends lost 3 bases and 3 bases respectively, with 14 bases between them. CDR1 is LGHNT and CDR2 is FRNRAP in the germline V gene. The CDR3 nucleotides are TGTGCTAGTGGTTTAAGGGCTACCCGGTCTAATGAAAAACTGTTTTTT. Protein sequence: CASGLRATRSNEKLFF.

The chain couples TRBV5-6 to TRBJ2-1, with D tentatively TRBD1 (6 bases). This CDR3 contains 15 residues. The V gene's germline CDR1 is SGHDT and CDR2 YYEEEE. The V end was cut by 4 bases, the J end by 9 bases, with 20 bases between. DNA of the CDR3: TGTGCCAGCAGCCCCGCTCGGGCAATCAGGGGTGAGCAGTTCTTC. Its protein product is CASSPARAIRGEQFF.

This sequence joins TRBV5-8 and TRBJ2-2; D might be TRBD2 (5 bases). This CDR3 comprises 16 residues. Germline CDR1 and CDR2: SGHTS and YDEGEE. Trimming stripped 4 bases from V and 11 bases from J, with 24 bases between. CDR3 loop: CASSPGSWSGSGELFF. The CDR3 nucleotides read TGTGCCAGCAGCCCCGGGTCATGGTCGGGGTCGGGTGAGCTGTTTTTT.

This rearrangement joins TRBV19 to TRBJ2-2, with a weak D call TRBD1 (7 bases). V lost 4 bases, J lost 4 bases, and 16 bases lay in between. CDR1 LNHDA and CDR2 SQIVND come from the germline V gene (reference sequence). The CDR3 contains 16 residues. The CDR3: CASSTAGQTFTGELFF. DNA of the CDR3: TGTGCCAGTAGTACCGCGGGACAGACATTCACCGGGGAGCTGTTTTTT.

The J gene is TRBJ2-2, the V gene TRBV9; 7 nucleotides align to TRBD2. Germline assignment: CDR1 SGDLS and CDR2 YYNGEE. This CDR3 is built from 17 residues. Trimming at V came to 0 bases and at J to 1 base, leaving 6 bases not matched to a gene. CDR3 protein: CASSVGLTSWNTGELFF. The CDR3, as DNA: TGTGCCAGCAGCGTAGGTCTGACTAGCTGGAACACCGGGGAGCTGTTTTTT.

CDR3 in DNA: TGTGCCAGCAGCCGGAATGCGGGGACCCAAGAGACCCAGTACTTC. It yields the protein CASSRNAGTQETQYF. V and J are TRBV14 and TRBJ2-5; TRBD2 is a possible D gene (6 bases). V dropped 4 bases and J dropped 1 base, with 13 bases sitting between them. Germline CDR1 and CDR2: SGHDN and FVKESK. The CDR3 is 15 residues long.

The gene calls are TRBV10-2 and TRBJ2-7; a possible D gene is TRBD2 (5 bases). The ends were cut back, 0 bases at V and 2 bases at J, with 11 bases in the middle. Germline CDR1 WSHSY, CDR2 SAAADI. CDR3 length: 15 amino acids. CDR3 residues: CASSESNRGTYEQYF. In DNA form, the CDR3 reads TGCGCCAGCAGTGAGTCGAATCGGGGTACCTACGAGCAGTACTTC.